This note documents a single TCR beta chain sequence. This clonotype was observed a handful of times. The antigen this receptor binds is unknown. One base away there is no much larger clone; base qualities are not given. These data come from a study of prognosis after radiotherapy for stage I lung cancer listed by TCRdb under 2021. The study in broad terms: Between early 2018 and 2019, more than 15 stage I NSCLC patients were enrolled in Nanjing, China. Approximately 14 of the patients presented with newly diagnosed primary stage I lung tumors; roughly five had oligometastatic NSCLC following surgical resection of the primary tumor. Every patient was deemed medically inoperable, more than ten because of comorbidities and 7 because they refused surgery. The cohort was made up of roughly 13 men and more than five women, with a median age of about 74 years and an age range of 53 to 84 years. On tumor histology, about 12 patients had adenocarcinoma and several had squamous cell carcinoma. Image-guided IMRT or VMAT was used to deliver SBRT in 3 to 5 fractions at a biologically effective dose of at least 100 Gy. SBRT was not combined with any concurrent therapy in any patient. After SBRT, distant metastases developed in four of the 19 patients at a median of 7 months, while the remaining 15 patients had no significant progression. This study profiled peripheral blood TCR beta repertoires from stage I NSCLC patients before and after stereotactic body radiotherapy and linked the repertoires to distant failure. A total of approximately 38 blood samples from about 19 patients were sequenced, with one sample obtained before and one obtained after SBRT for each patient.

The study at large found these results: None of the reported P values were adjusted for multiple comparisons. After SBRT, the count of unique TCR clones dropped from a median of roughly 9,300 beforehand to approximately 7,100 afterward (Wilcoxon paired P=0.011). Post-SBRT Shannon entropy and its change from baseline were lower in patients who developed distant metastases; baseline Shannon entropy was not associated with metastases. TRBV and TRBJ usage frequencies reportedly varied with metastasis status, involving two V genes at baseline and about 10 V and two J genes after SBRT. The study was limited by the small cohort and short follow-up, and independent validation of the study findings is required. Whether the expanded TCR clones were tumor-specific was not determined.

All patients had node-negative disease on CT and PET/CT, and none had a history of other malignancies or had previously received chemotherapy or radiotherapy. At each of the two time points, six milliliters of peripheral venous blood were collected into EDTA tubes. Ficoll-Paque Plus density-gradient centrifugation was used to isolate PBMCs. Right after collection, samples were kept at -80 degrees C until analysis. Two rounds of multiplex PCR were used to amplify the TCR beta CDR3 region from genomic DNA. The first PCR round used primers specific to each TRBV and TRBJ gene, and the primer sequences were filed in Chinese patent CN105087789A. Universal primers were used in the second PCR round. The Roche High Pure PCR Template Preparation Kit was used to extract genomic DNA from the frozen PBMCs. The libraries underwent paired-end sequencing with 151 bp reads on an Illumina HiSeq 3000. The authors' pipeline ran thus. Raw reads lacking the multiplex PCR primer sequences were removed with CutAdapt. High-quality paired reads were merged into contigs with PEAR. MiXCR assigned TRB V, D and J gene segments to each contig by aligning to reference sequences. To remove sequencing errors, CDR3 sequences were clustered according to base quality and sequence similarity. Diversity was measured as Shannon entropy normalized by the natural log of productive TCR sequence number. One minus Shannon entropy divided by the natural log of the number of unique clonotypes was used as the definition of clonality. The Youden index of ROC curves was used to select progression-free survival cut-offs for repertoire metrics, and analyses were performed in R 3.5.3. The public reads were run again by TCRdb, first through fastp at Q25 and then through MiXCR, and only productive beta chains were kept. Rows are combined by CDR3 protein, so each entry shows the most common genes and DNA. The V and J calls and clone size are TCRdb's, not the authors'. Within this sample are just under 20,000 distinct CDR3 sequences, with roughly 28% of them counted one time only. Clones ranked in the top ten supply 22% of the sample.

The specimen comprised PBMCs, sampled before or after stereotactic body radiation therapy (not recorded which). The receptor's source is a donor aged 50 or older with non-small cell lung cancer.

The CDR3 in this case is CASTLTGWGAWGYTF. The DNA reads TGTGCCAGCACCCTTACCGGGTGGGGGGCCTGGGGCTACACCTTC. The sequence joins TRBV7-2 to TRBJ1-2; TRBD1 is a possible D gene, resting on 6 matching bases. The CDR3 has 15 amino acids, counting the end cysteine and phenylalanine. CDR3 DNA only is kept here, 45 bases in frame from base 1. V lost 7 bases and J lost 8 bases; the stretch between them is 23 bases long. Reading the germline V gene gives CDR1 SGHTA and CDR2 FQGNSA.